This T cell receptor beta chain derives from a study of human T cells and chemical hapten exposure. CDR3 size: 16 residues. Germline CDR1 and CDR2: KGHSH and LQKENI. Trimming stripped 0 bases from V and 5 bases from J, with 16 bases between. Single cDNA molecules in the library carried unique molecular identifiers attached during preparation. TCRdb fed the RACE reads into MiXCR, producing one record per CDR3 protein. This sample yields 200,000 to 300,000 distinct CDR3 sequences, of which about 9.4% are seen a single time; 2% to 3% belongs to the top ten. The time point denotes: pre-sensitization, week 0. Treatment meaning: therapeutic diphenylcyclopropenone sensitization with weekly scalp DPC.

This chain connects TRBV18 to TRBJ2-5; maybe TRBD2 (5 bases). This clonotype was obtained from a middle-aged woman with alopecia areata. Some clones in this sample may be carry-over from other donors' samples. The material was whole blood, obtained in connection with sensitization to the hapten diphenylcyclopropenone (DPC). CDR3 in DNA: TGTGCCAGCTCACCACCGCCACTAGGCCCCATGGAGACCCAGTACTTC. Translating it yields CASSPPPLGPMETQYF.